The entry below describes one TCR beta chain. The antigen is not known. This entry belongs to a study of T cells in localized non-small cell lung cancer. General study points: A median of 57 of the top 100 tumor clones appeared in adjacent lung, which was paired and uninvolved. Uninvolved adjacent lung had more T cell clonality than any other tissue, topping tumor.

The V gene's germline CDR1 is MNHNS and CDR2 SASEGT. V lost 0 bases to trimming and J lost 2 bases, with 9 bases between them. The CDR3 contains 15 residues. The data were produced by immunoSEQ multiplex PCR, yet TCRdb's version contains in-frame clones alone and is incomplete. The sample shows around 4,100 clones, approximately 30% of them seen only once. The material was lung tumor tissue, obtained before any cancer treatment. The receptor's source is a man aged 40 to 70 with stage II lung adenocarcinoma. V usage is TRBV6-1 and J usage is TRBJ2-3; D gene ambiguous. The CDR3 coding sequence is TGTGCCAGCAGTGAAGCCCTAGATAACACAGATACGCAGTATTTT. Translation gives CASSEALDNTDTQYF.